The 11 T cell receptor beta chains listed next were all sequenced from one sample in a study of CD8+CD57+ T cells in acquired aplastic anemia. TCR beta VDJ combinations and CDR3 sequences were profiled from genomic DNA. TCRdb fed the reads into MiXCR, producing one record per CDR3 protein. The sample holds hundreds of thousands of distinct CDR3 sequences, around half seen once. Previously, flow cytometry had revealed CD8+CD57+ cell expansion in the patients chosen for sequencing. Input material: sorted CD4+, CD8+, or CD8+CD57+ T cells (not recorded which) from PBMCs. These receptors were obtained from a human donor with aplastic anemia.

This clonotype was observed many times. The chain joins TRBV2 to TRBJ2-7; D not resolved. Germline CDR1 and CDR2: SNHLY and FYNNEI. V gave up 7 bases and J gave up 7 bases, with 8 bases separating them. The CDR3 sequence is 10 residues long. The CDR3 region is CASMLGEQYF. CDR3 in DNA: TGTGCCAGCATGTTGGGAGAGCAGTACTTC.

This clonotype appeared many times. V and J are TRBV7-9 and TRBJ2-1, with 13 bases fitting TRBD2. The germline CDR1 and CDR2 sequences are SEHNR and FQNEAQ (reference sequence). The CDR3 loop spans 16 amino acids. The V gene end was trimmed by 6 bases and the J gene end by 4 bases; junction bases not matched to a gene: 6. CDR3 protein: CASRQPGLAGYNEQFF. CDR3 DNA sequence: TGTGCCAGCAGACAACCGGGACTAGCGGGGTACAATGAGCAGTTCTTC.

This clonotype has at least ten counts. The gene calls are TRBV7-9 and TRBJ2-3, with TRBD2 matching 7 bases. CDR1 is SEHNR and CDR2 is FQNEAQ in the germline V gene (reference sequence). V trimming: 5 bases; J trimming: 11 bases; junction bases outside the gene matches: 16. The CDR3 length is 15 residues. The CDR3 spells CASSQEAGEGLGQYF. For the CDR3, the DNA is TGTGCCAGCAGCCAAGAGGCGGGAGAGGGTCTCGGGCAGTATTTT.

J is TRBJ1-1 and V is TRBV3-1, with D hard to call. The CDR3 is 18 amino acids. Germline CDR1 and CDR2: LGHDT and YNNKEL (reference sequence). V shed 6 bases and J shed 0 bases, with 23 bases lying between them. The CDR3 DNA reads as TGTGCCAGCAGTCTGCAGGTTATAGGACCTTTCATGAACACTGAAGCTTTCTTT. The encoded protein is CASSLQVIGPFMNTEAFF.

The CDR3 coding sequence is TGTGCCAGCAGCTCTCTACAACGGGACCGAAACACTGAAGCTTTCTTT. It codes for CASSSLQRDRNTEAFF. This chain connects TRBV7-9 to TRBJ1-1; weak D call: TRBD1 (5 bases). CDR3 length: 16 amino acids. The V end lost 4 bases, the J end lost 2 bases, and 17 bases lay between the germline ends. Germline V gives CDR1 SEHNR, CDR2 FQNEAQ (reference sequence). Complete variable domain (other parts from reference TRBV7-9 and TRBJ1-1): DTGVSQNPRHKITKRGQNVTFRCDPISEHNRLYWYRQTLGQGPEFLTYFQNEAQLEKSRLLSDRFSAERPKGSFSTLEIQRTEQGDSAMYLCASSSLQRDRNTEAFFGQGTRLTVV.

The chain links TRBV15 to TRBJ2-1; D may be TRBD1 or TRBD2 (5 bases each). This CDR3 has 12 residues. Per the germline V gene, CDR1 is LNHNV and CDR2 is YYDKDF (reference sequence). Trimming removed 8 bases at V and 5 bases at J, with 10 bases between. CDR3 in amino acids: CATGTGHNEQFF. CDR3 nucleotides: TGTGCCACCGGGACGGGTCACAATGAGCAGTTCTTC. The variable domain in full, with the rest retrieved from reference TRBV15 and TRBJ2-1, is DAMVIQNPRYQVTQFGKPVTLSCSQTLNHNVMYWYQQKSSQAPKLLFHYYDKDFNNEADTPDNFQSRRPNTSFCFLDIRSPGLGDTAMYLCATGTGHNEQFFGPGTRLTVL.

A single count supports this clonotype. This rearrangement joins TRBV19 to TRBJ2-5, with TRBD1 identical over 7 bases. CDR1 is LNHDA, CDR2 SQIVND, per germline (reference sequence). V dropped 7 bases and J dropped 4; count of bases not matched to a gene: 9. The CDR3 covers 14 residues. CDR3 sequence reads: CASTSTGRIETQYF. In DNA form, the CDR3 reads TGTGCCAGTACCTCGACAGGGCGCATAGAGACCCAGTACTTC.

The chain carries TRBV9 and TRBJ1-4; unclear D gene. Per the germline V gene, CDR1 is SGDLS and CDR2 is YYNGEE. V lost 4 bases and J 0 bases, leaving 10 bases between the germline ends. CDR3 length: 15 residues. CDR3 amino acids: CASSTGSSTNEKLFF. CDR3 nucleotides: TGTGCCAGCAGCACCGGGTCCTCAACTAATGAAAAACTGTTTTTT.

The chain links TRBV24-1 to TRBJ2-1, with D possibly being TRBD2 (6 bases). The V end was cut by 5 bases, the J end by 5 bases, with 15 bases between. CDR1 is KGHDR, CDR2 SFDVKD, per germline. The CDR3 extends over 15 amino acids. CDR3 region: CATSAGGEFDNEQFF. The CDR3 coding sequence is TGTGCCACCAGTGCTGGCGGGGAGTTCGACAATGAGCAGTTCTTC.

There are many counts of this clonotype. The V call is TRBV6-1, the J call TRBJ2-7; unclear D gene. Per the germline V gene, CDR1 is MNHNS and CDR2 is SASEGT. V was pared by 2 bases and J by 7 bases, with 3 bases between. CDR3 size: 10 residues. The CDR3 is CASSEREQYF. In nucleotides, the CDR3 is TGTGCCAGCAGTGAAAGGGAGCAGTACTTC.

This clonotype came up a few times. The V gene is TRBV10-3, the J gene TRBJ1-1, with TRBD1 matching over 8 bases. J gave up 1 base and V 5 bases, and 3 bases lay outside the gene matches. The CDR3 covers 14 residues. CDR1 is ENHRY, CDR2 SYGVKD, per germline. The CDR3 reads CAISTGGGNTEAFF. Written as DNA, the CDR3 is TGTGCCATCAGTACAGGGGGAGGGAACACTGAAGCTTTCTTT.